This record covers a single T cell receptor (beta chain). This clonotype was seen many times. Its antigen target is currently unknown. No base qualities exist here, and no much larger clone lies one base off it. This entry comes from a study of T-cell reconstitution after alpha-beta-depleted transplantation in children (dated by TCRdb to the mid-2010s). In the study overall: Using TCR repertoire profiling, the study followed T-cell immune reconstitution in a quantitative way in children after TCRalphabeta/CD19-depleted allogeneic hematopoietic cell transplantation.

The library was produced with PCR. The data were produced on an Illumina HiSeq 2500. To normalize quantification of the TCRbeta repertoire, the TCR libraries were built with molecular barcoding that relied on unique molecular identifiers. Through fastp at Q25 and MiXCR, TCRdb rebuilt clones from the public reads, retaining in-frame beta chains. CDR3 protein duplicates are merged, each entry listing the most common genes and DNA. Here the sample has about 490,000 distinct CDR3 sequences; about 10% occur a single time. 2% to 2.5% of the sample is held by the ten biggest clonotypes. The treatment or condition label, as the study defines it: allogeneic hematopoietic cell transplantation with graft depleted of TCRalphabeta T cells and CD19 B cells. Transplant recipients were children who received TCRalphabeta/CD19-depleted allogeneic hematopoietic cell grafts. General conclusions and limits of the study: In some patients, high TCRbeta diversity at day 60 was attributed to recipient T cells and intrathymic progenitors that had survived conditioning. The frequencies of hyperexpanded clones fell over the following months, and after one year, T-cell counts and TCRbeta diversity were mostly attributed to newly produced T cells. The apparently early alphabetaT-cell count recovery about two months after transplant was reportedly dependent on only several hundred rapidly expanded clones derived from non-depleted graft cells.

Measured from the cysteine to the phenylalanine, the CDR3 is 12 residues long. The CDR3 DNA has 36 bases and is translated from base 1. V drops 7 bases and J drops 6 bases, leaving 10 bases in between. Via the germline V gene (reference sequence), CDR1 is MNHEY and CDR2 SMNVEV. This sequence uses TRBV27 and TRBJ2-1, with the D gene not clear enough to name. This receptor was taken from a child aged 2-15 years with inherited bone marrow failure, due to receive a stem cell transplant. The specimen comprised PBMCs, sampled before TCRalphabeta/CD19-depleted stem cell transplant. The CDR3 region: CASTSWANEQFF. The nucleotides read TGTGCCAGCACCTCCTGGGCCAATGAGCAGTTCTTC.